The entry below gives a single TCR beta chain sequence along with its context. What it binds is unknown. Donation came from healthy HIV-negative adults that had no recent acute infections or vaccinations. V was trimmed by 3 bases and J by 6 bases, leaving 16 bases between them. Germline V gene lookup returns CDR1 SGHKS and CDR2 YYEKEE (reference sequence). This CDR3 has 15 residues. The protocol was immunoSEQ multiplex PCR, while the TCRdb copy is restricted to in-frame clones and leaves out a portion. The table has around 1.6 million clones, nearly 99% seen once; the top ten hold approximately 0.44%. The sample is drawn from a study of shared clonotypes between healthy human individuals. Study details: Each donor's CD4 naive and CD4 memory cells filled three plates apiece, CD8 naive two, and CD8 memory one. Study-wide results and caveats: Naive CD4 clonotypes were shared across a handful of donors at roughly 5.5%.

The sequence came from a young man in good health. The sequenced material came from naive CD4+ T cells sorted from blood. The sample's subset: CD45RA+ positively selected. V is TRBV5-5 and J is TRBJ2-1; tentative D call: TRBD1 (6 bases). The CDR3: CASSSGVPGSNEQFF. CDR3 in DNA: TGTGCCAGCAGCTCAGGGGTTCCGGGTTCCAATGAGCAGTTCTTC.